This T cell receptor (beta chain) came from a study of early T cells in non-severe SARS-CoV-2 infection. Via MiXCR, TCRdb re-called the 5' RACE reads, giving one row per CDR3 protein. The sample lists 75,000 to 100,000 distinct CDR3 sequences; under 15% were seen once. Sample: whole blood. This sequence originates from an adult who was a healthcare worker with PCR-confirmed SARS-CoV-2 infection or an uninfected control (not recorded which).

The CDR3 is CASDRAPYEQYF. DNA for the CDR3: TGTGCCAGCGATCGGGCTCCCTACGAGCAGTACTTC. The J gene is TRBJ2-7, the V gene TRBV6-9; D unclear. The V end lost 8 bases, the J end lost 2 bases, and 10 bases lay between the germline ends. The germline CDR1 and CDR2 sequences are MNHGY and SVAAGI. This CDR3 contains 12 residues.